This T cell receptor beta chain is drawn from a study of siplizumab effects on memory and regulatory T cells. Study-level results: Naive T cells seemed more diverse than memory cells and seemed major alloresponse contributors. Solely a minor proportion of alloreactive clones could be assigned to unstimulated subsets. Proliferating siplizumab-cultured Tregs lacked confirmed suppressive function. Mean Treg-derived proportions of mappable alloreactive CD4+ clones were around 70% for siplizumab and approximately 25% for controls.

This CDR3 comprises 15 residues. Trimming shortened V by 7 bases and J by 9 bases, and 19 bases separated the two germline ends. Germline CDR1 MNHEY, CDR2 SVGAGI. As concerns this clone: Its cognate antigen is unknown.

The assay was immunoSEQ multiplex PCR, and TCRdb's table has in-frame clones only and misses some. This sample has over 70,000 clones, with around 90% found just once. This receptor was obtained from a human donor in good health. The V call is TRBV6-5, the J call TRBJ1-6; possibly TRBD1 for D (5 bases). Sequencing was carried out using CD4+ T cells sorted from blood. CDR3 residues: CASTSLGGIGSPLHF. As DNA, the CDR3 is TGTGCCAGCACCTCTCTGGGGGGGATAGGTTCACCCCTCCACTTT.